This T cell receptor (beta chain) emerged from a study of cytomegalovirus exposure and HLA in healthy donors. Study observations and caveats: A later analysis showed TCR association rates differing by HLA locus, peaking at DRB1 and lowest at HLA-C. TCR beta V segments were, for the most part, productive about 87% or about 30% of the time in an earlier analysis. An analysis was carried out at a later point. It showed that HLA-associated TCR beta chains were more clonally expanded than equally common non-associated chains.

As to this clone: Its matching antigen is unknown.

Primers included in the PCR were 60 Vbeta and 13 Jbeta primers. Only in-frame clones appear in the TCRdb table, and some are missing; sequencing was by immunoSEQ multiplex PCR. The sample lists about 140,000 clones, roughly 73% occurring once. Germline values: CDR1 SGHRS, CDR2 YFSETQ. This CDR3 region has 14 residues. The V gene lost 0 bases and the J gene lost 4 bases, with 7 bases spanning the gap. The specimen was PBMCs. V gene TRBV5-1 combines with J gene TRBJ2-2, with D tentatively TRBD1 (5 bases). The TCR was taken from a female donor in good health and CMV-seronegative. CDR3 nucleotide sequence: TGCGCCAGCAGCTTGGCACAGGCCACCGGGGAGCTGTTTTTT. Its translation: CASSLAQATGELFF.